The entry below describes one T cell receptor beta chain. Germline and junction disagree at one end, which may indicate a read error. This record belongs to a study of PD-L1 blockade in urothelial cancer. On the study more broadly: In terms of prior chemotherapy, patients had received 0 to 3 regimens. Median T cell yield from blood was 130,000 to 150,000. Blood was subjected to analysis at 3 weeks (second dose) and 6 weeks following treatment start.

PCRs each included synthetic TCR analog templates spiked in. TCRdb's table, derived via immunoSEQ multiplex PCR, lists solely in-frame clones and lacks some. The data contain over 65,000 clones, 80% to 90% of them singletons. The receptor was isolated from an older man with urothelial cancer. Sequenced material: PBMCs, taken around atezolizumab (anti-PD-L1) treatment.

The CDR3 reads CSRADGEAFF. CDR3 DNA: TGCTCGCGGGCGGACGGTGAAGCTTTCTTT. The chain recombines TRBV27 with TRBJ1-1; no clear D. The CDR3 is made up of 10 amino acids. Germline V lookup: CDR1 MNHEY, CDR2 SMNVEV (reference sequence).